This T cell receptor (beta chain) comes out of a study of cytomegalovirus exposure and HLA in healthy donors. The CDR3 is made up of 16 amino acids. J gave up 0 bases and V 0 bases, and 5 bases lay outside the gene matches. The germline V gene encodes CDR1 MNHEY and CDR2 SVGAGI. A multiplex PCR was run with 60 Vbeta primers and 13 Jbeta primers. The table came from immunoSEQ multiplex PCR; TCRdb's copy has only in-frame clones and leaves some out. The repertoire consists of some 80,000 clones, with roughly 80% occurring once and the leading ten covering under 15%. The origin of this receptor is a human donor in good health. J is TRBJ2-7 and V is TRBV6-5, with 7 positions matching TRBD1. Source material: PBMCs. The CDR3, as DNA: TGTGCCAGCAGTTACTCTGGACAGGAGAGCTCCTACGAGCAGTACTTC. This translates into CASSYSGQESSYEQYF.